The clone carrying this T cell receptor (beta chain) was counted a few times. Antigen unknown. This sample is drawn from a study of T cells in Graves' hyperthyroidism and ophthalmopathy. Findings of the study overall: Clonotypes that were expanded in thyroid above 0.001 mostly appeared in blood too.

RNA transcripts gave rise to amplified TCR beta CDR3 regions. Initially, a first-round RT-PCR of the TCR CDR3 employed the HTBI primer set. TCRdb reanalysed the multiplex PCR reads using MiXCR and keeps one entry per CDR3 protein. The table lists over 700,000 distinct CDR3 sequences, 38% of them singletons. The hyperthyroidism was newly diagnosed and had lasted under 2 months; the patients were aged 18 to 65. Lactation, pregnancy, other autoimmune disease or uncontrolled infection led to exclusion of patients. Diagnosing involved the use of clinical symptoms, serum thyroxine and TRAb, thyroid ultrasound and orbital computed tomography. The material sequenced was blood. The receptor was isolated from a man younger than 35 with Graves' hyperthyroidism.

CDR3 bases: TGCGCCAGCAGCCAAGACCCGATTAATTCACCCCTCCACTTT. This codes for CASSQDPINSPLHF. The chain carries TRBV4-1 and TRBJ1-6; the D is unclear. Trimming pared 0 bases from V and 6 bases from J, leaving 6 bases between. The CDR3 has 14 residues. The V gene's germline CDR1 is MGHRA and CDR2 YSYEKL.